A selection of T cell receptor beta chains follows, all from one sample in a study of T cell changes during pregnancy in multiple sclerosis. Profiled with immunoSEQ multiplex PCR; TCRdb holds only in-frame clones, not every one. Of 70,000 to 95,000 clones in the sample, over 80% were seen once. The specimen was CD4+ T cells from peripheral blood mononuclear cells, collected in the second trimester of pregnancy. These receptor sequences come from a female donor with multiple sclerosis, enrolled in a pregnancy study. Each CDR3 is given with its conserved first and last residue. D genes are given only for firm matches. Where a row states a size, it is once, few, many or the class of an expanded clone; other rows omit it.

abundance	v_gene	d_gene	j_gene	CDR3aa	CDR3nt
NA	TRBV28	TRBD1	TRBJ1-2	CASSLYRGRGYGYTF	TGTGCCAGCAGTCTATACAGGGGGCGCGGCTATGGCTACACCTTC
once	TRBV14	TRBD2	TRBJ2-7	CATRRSGRESYEQYF	TGTGCCACCCGTAGGAGCGGGAGGGAAAGCTACGAGCAGTACTTC
NA	TRBV19	NA	TRBJ1-2	CASSTRGRVGGGYTF	TGTGCCAGTAGTACCCGTGGCAGGGTCGGTGGTGGCTACACCTTC
NA	TRBV15	TRBD1	TRBJ2-7	CATRGHRGYEQYF	TGTGCCACCAGGGGTCACAGGGGCTACGAGCAGTACTTC
NA	TRBV19	TRBD1	TRBJ1-2	CASSIGRGPTGNYGYTF	TGTGCCAGTAGTATAGGAAGGGGGCCGACAGGGAACTATGGCTACACCTTC
NA	TRBV19	TRBD2	TRBJ2-3	CASTGGGKDTQYF	TGTGCCTCGACGGGGGGTGGGAAAGATACGCAGTATTTT
NA	TRBV7-2	NA	TRBJ2-5	CASSAQGLQETQYF	TGTGCCAGCAGCGCCCAGGGTCTCCAGGAGACCCAGTACTTC
once	TRBV9	TRBD1	TRBJ1-3	CASSPRTGSGNTIYF	TGTGCCAGCAGCCCCCGGACAGGGTCTGGAAACACCATATATTTT
once	TRBV14	NA	TRBJ1-3	CASSVGVTVTGNTIYF	TGTGCCAGCAGCGTCGGGGTGACGGTAACTGGAAACACCATATATTTT
NA	TRBV28	NA	TRBJ2-5	CASSSPGGETQYF	TGTGCCAGCAGTTCCCCGGGCGGGGAGACCCAGTACTTC
NA	TRBV9	NA	TRBJ1-1	CASSVEAGQTAFF	TGTGCCAGCAGCGTAGAAGCAGGCCAAACGGCTTTCTTT
NA	TRBV11-3	NA	TRBJ2-1	CASSQSHDSSYNEQFF	TGTGCCAGCAGCCAGAGCCATGACAGCAGCTACAATGAGCAGTTCTTC
NA	TRBV4-2	NA	TRBJ2-5	CASSQDAGKETQYF	TGTGCCAGCAGCCAAGACGCAGGGAAAGAGACCCAGTACTTC
NA	TRBV5-1	NA	TRBJ1-4	CASSLDRVPNEKLFF	TGCGCCAGCAGCTTGGACAGGGTTCCAAATGAAAAACTGTTTTTT
NA	TRBV11-2	TRBD2	TRBJ2-5	CASSLAIAGGVETQYF	TGTGCCAGCAGCTTAGCGATAGCGGGGGGTGTGGAGACCCAGTACTTC
NA	TRBV9	NA	TRBJ1-1	CASSVADRPNTEAFF	TGTGCCAGCAGCGTAGCAGACAGACCGAACACTGAAGCTTTCTTT
NA	TRBV19	NA	TRBJ1-2	CASAGSFGYGYTF	TGTGCCAGTGCTGGTTCTTTCGGCTATGGCTACACCTTC
NA	TRBV7-9	NA	TRBJ2-1	CASSLGSSSYNEQFF	TGTGCCAGCAGCTTAGGGTCGAGCTCCTACAATGAGCAGTTCTTC
NA	TRBV5-1	NA	TRBJ1-1	CASSLGSNTEAFF	TGCGCCAGCAGCTTGGGCAGTAACACTGAAGCTTTCTTT
NA	TRBV7-2	TRBD2	TRBJ2-3	CASSLVAGVADTQYF	TGTGCCAGCAGCTTAGTCGCGGGGGTCGCAGATACGCAGTATTTT
NA	TRBV27	NA	TRBJ2-7	CASNDTPLRGIEQYF	TGTGCCAGCAACGACACGCCACTACGGGGGATCGAGCAGTACTTC
few	TRBV7-2	NA	TRBJ1-2	CASSLEGRGGYTF	TGTGCCAGCAGCTTAGAAGGCAGAGGTGGCTACACCTTC
NA	TRBV18	TRBD1	TRBJ1-2	CASSPYRGNYGYTF	TGTGCCAGCTCACCATACAGGGGGAACTATGGCTACACCTTC
NA	TRBV19	TRBD2	TRBJ2-3	CATGTSGSLIPQYF	TGTGCCACCGGGACTAGCGGGAGCTTAATTCCGCAGTATTTT
NA	TRBV30	TRBD1	TRBJ2-3	CAWSTGGADTQYF	TGTGCCTGGAGCACAGGGGGCGCAGATACGCAGTATTTT